These 27 T cell receptor beta chains were all obtained from the same sample, sequenced in a study of T cells in Graves' hyperthyroidism and ophthalmopathy. Amplification of TCR beta CDR3 regions was performed using RNA transcripts as template. RT-PCR in the first round (using the HTBI primer set) targeted the TCR CDR3. MiXCR was run by TCRdb on the multiplex PCR reads, yielding one entry per CDR3 protein. The data show about 98,000 distinct CDR3 sequences, with 35% to 45% seen just once and approximately 10% held by the top ten. Specimen: peripheral blood or thyroid tissue (not recorded which). The source is a woman in her 30s with Graves' hyperthyroidism.

This clonotype was picked up many times. This chain connects TRBV9 to TRBJ2-2; D not resolved. CDR3 size: 15 residues. Trimming shortened V by 0 bases and J by 4 bases, and 10 bases separated the two germline ends. CDR1 is SGDLS, CDR2 YYNGEE, per germline. CDR3 coding DNA: TGTGCCAGCAGCGTAGAGACGGCTGGCACCGGGGAGCTGTTTTTT. It encodes CASSVETAGTGELFF. Complete variable domain (other parts from reference TRBV9 and TRBJ2-2): DSGVTQTPKHLITATGQRVTLRCSPRSGDLSVYWYQQSLDQGLQFLIQYYNGEERAKGNILERFSAQQFPDLHSELNLSSLELGDSALYFCASSVETAGTGELFFGEGSRLTVL.

Ten or more counts support this clonotype. This CDR3 is CASSPRNQETQYF. The CDR3 nucleotides read TGTGCCAGCAGCCCTAGGAATCAAGAGACCCAGTACTTC. The rearrangement uses TRBV4-2 and TRBJ2-5; the D is unclear. CDR1 and CDR2 from the germline V gene are LGHNA and YNFKEQ. The CDR3 consists of 13 residues. V shed 4 bases and J shed 2 bases, with 8 bases lying between them.

This clonotype was picked up many times. This chain links TRBV2 with TRBJ1-1; the D gene is possibly TRBD1 (6 bases). The CDR3 is 12 amino acids. V gave up 3 bases and J gave up 8 bases, with 10 bases separating them. Looked up from germline, CDR1 is SNHLY and CDR2 is FYNNEI. CDR3 sequence: CASSDRGFEAFF. Written as DNA, the CDR3 is TGTGCCAGCAGTGACAGGGGATTCGAAGCTTTCTTT.

The rearrangement uses TRBV5-1 and TRBJ2-7; 10 bases are a match to TRBD2. The germline V gene has CDR1 SGHRS and CDR2 YFSETQ. J was trimmed by 1 base and V by 0 bases; bases with no gene match: 4. This CDR3 contains 16 residues. The CDR3: CASSLDGTSESYEQYF. The CDR3 DNA is TGCGCCAGCAGCTTGGACGGGACTAGCGAATCCTACGAGCAGTACTTC.

This clonotype was observed a few times. The chain employs TRBV28 and TRBJ2-3, with 8 bases identical to TRBD2. The junction had 5 bases not matched to a gene; V was cut back by 4 bases and J by 14 bases. The CDR3 runs 11 residues. Germline V gene sequence: CDR1 MDHEN, CDR2 SYDVKM. The CDR3 loop is CASSSGTSRYF. The CDR3 DNA is TGTGCCAGCAGTTCCGGGACTAGTCGGTATTTT.

The chain couples TRBV7-9 to TRBJ1-2; TRBD1 is a possible D gene (6 bases). The CDR3 has 14 amino acids. Germline V CDR1 and CDR2: SEHNR, FQNEAQ (reference sequence). Trimming removed 2 bases at V and 0 bases at J, with 7 bases between. CDR3 sequence reads: CASSLQGPNYGYTF. CDR3 nucleotides: TGTGCCAGCAGCTTACAGGGGCCTAACTATGGCTACACCTTC. The full variable domain, rest sourced from reference TRBV7-9 and TRBJ1-2, is DTGVSQNPRHKITKRGQNVTFRCDPISEHNRLYWYRQTLGQGPEFLTYFQNEAQLEKSRLLSDRFSAERPKGSFSTLEIQRTEQGDSAMYLCASSLQGPNYGYTFGSGTRLTVV.

This clonotype was detected many times. V usage is TRBV20-1 and J usage is TRBJ1-5; 7 nucleotides align to TRBD1. The germline V gene encodes CDR1 DFQATT and CDR2 SNEGSKA (reference sequence). This CDR3 spans 17 amino acids. Unmatched junction bases numbered 18, after V lost 3 bases and J lost 7 bases. The CDR3 DNA is TGCAGTGCTAGGGTTTTATTAAAGGGAGGGGGCGAACAGCCCCAGCATTTT. Translation gives CSARVLLKGGGEQPQHF.

The J gene is TRBJ2-2, the V gene TRBV7-2, with D perhaps matching TRBD1 (5 bases). Deletions cut 4 bases from V and 9 bases from J, with 12 bases between. Germline V gene sequence: CDR1 SGHTA, CDR2 FQGNSA. The CDR3 has 13 amino acids. CDR3 nucleotide sequence: TGTGCCAGCAGCTCTCAGGGCACTAGGGAGCTGTTTTTT. Translation gives CASSSQGTRELFF.

A word on this clonotype: The missing conserved phenylalanine or tryptophan at the end of this CDR3 makes a read error likely. This chain connects TRBV28 to TRBJ1-6; 7 positions agree with TRBD1. This CDR3 has 15 amino acids. Trimming cost V 4 bases and J 8 bases; bases outside gene matches: 8. Germline values: CDR1 MDHEN, CDR2 SYDVKM. In DNA, the CDR3 is TGTGCCAGCAGTTCGAACAGGGGCGTGCATTCACCCCTCCACTCT. This encodes CASSSNRGVHSPLHS.

J is TRBJ2-7 and V is TRBV7-2, with 14 bases aligning to TRBD2. Germline V gives CDR1 SGHTA, CDR2 FQGNSA. Losses at the gene ends were 5 bases for V and 7 bases for J; bases not matched to a gene: 10. CDR3 length: 16 residues. The CDR3 reads CASSRWAGLAGEEQYF. CDR3 in DNA: TGTGCCAGCAGCCGATGGGCGGGACTAGCGGGAGAAGAGCAGTACTTC.

This clonotype was observed many times. The chain carries TRBV5-1 and TRBJ1-1, with D unclear. The V end lost 2 bases, the J end lost 7 bases, and 18 bases lay between the germline ends. Per germline, CDR1 SGHRS and CDR2 YFSETQ. CDR3 length: 15 residues. The CDR3 here is CASSFWGGRPDEAFF. The CDR3, as DNA: TGCGCCAGCAGCTTCTGGGGTGGAAGACCCGATGAAGCTTTCTTT. Drawing the rest from reference TRBV5-1 and TRBJ1-1, the complete variable domain is KAGVTQTPRYLIKTRGQQVTLSCSPISGHRSVSWYQQTPGQGLQFLFEYFSETQRNKGNFPGRFSGRQFSNSRSEMNVSTLELGDSALYLCASSFWGGRPDEAFFGQGTRLTVV.

This clonotype is medium-sized by share. CDR3 DNA sequence: TGTGCCATCAGTGACGGACGGGTCAATTCACCCCTCCACTTT. Encoded protein: CAISDGRVNSPLHF. The rearrangement joins TRBV10-3 to TRBJ1-6; D unclear. Germline V gene sequence: CDR1 ENHRY, CDR2 SYGVKD. The CDR3 contains 14 residues. Trimming removed 3 bases from V and 7 bases from J, with 10 bases in between.

The rearrangement joins TRBV20-1 to TRBJ2-2; 8 nucleotides agree with TRBD2. The CDR3 sequence is 16 residues long. The germline V gene encodes CDR1 DFQATT and CDR2 SNEGSKA (reference sequence). V lost 6 bases, J lost 5 bases, and 14 bases stayed unmatched. The CDR3 DNA is TGCAGTGCCAGCAGTTCTCAAGGGACTAGAACCGGGGAGCTGTTTTTT. Its translation is CSASSSQGTRTGELFF.

The chain employs TRBV20-1 and TRBJ2-7, with 14 bases aligning to TRBD2. Germline V gene data show CDR1 as DFQATT and CDR2 as SNEGSKA (reference sequence). The V and J ends lost 4 bases and 3 bases, in that order; junction bases with no gene match: 5. The CDR3 length is 15 residues. The CDR3 coding sequence is TGCAGTGCTAAGGGACTAGCGGGAGATGTCTACGAGCAGTACTTC. Translation gives CSAKGLAGDVYEQYF.

This clonotype was observed at least ten times. This rearrangement joins TRBV7-8 to TRBJ2-2; 9 bases fit TRBD1. The CDR3 runs to 15 residues. Losses at the gene ends were 5 bases for V and 5 bases for J; bases not matched to a gene: 6. CDR1 is SGHVS and CDR2 is FQNEAQ in the germline V gene. The CDR3 loop is CASSKDRGPTGELFF. In nucleotides, the CDR3 is TGTGCCAGCAGCAAGGACAGGGGACCTACCGGGGAGCTGTTTTTT. Full variable domain (missing parts from reference TRBV7-8 and TRBJ2-2): GAGVSQSPRYKVAKRGQDVALRCDPISGHVSLFWYQQALGQGPEFLTYFQNEAQLDKSGLPSDRFFAERPEGSVSTLKIQRTQQEDSAVYLCASSKDRGPTGELFFGEGSRLTVL.

This clonotype came up many times. The chain has TRBV9 and TRBJ2-7; 7 bases line up with TRBD1. With 0 bases clipped from V and 2 bases from J, the junction kept 17 bases outside the gene matches. The germline V gene has CDR1 SGDLS and CDR2 YYNGEE. CDR3 length: 19 amino acids. The CDR3 loop is CASSVGDRDPLDGPYEQYF. CDR3 coding DNA: TGTGCCAGCAGCGTAGGCGACAGGGACCCACTCGACGGGCCCTACGAGCAGTACTTC.

Notes on this clonotype: One end of the junction does not line up with germline, which may come from a read error. The J gene is TRBJ1-1, the V gene TRBV15, with no clear D. CDR1 LNHNV and CDR2 YYDKDF come from the germline V gene (reference sequence). The CDR3 has 15 amino acids. The CDR3 region is CATSGDIDSNTEAFF. The CDR3 DNA is TGTGCCACCAGCGGAGATATCGATTCGAACACTGAAGCTTTCTTT.

This clonotype was found many times. V and J are TRBV4-1 and TRBJ2-5; 8 nucleotides line up with TRBD2. The germline gives CDR1 MGHRA, CDR2 YSYEKL. J gave up 5 bases and V 3 bases, and 8 bases lay outside the gene matches. The CDR3 runs 15 residues. This chain's CDR3 is CASSQRVPGGETQYF. The CDR3 DNA reads TGCGCCAGCAGCCAGAGGGTTCCGGGAGGGGAGACCCAGTACTTC.

This clonotype was seen repeatedly, ten times or more. At one end, the junction sequence differs from germline, possibly due to a read error. V and J are TRBV6-5 and TRBJ2-7; D perhaps matches TRBD1 (5 bases). The CDR3 loop spans 13 amino acids. Germline V CDR1 and CDR2: MNHEY, SVGAGI. The CDR3 region is CAISYSNQGEQYF. The CDR3 DNA reads as TGTGCCATCAGTTACTCGAATCAGGGCGAGCAGTACTTC.

This clonotype has ten or more counts. V gene TRBV12-3 or TRBV12-4 combines with J gene TRBJ1-2; no clear D gene. The V end lost 5 bases, the J end lost 4 bases, and 8 bases lay between the germline ends. The CDR3 runs to 12 residues. CDR3 loop: CASSALSYGYTF. As DNA, the CDR3 is TGTGCCAGCAGTGCTTTAAGCTATGGCTACACCTTC.

This clonotype was detected ten times or more. This may arise from a read error, as a much more abundant clone is one base away. The J gene is TRBJ1-1, the V gene TRBV2, with unresolved D. Germline V gene data show CDR1 as SNHLY and CDR2 as FYNNEI. V was shortened by 1 base and J by 4 bases, with 7 bases between the two germline ends. This CDR3 has 13 residues. CDR3 sequence: CASSEVESTEAFF. The DNA for the CDR3 is TGTGCCAGCAGTGAAGTGGAGAGCACTGAAGCTTTCTTT.

This clonotype was detected ten times or more. The chain combines TRBV13 with TRBJ2-7; D may be TRBD1 (6 bases). V shed 4 bases and J shed 5 bases, with 12 bases lying between them. Germline CDR1 and CDR2: PRHDT and FYEKMQ (reference sequence). This CDR3 comprises 13 residues. CDR3 region: CASSSPGVHEQYF. CDR3 in DNA: TGTGCCAGCAGCTCCCCAGGGGTGCACGAGCAGTACTTC.

This rearrangement joins TRBV15 to TRBJ1-5; no clear D gene. Trimming stripped 3 bases from V and 9 bases from J, with 18 bases between. There are 15 residues in the CDR3. Germline V gene sequence: CDR1 LNHNV, CDR2 YYDKDF (reference sequence). CDR3 amino acids: CATSSQQTGIGPQHF. The CDR3 DNA reads as TGTGCCACCAGCAGCCAACAGACCGGGATAGGGCCCCAGCATTTT. The full variable domain, its missing parts supplied by reference TRBV15 and TRBJ1-5, is DAMVIQNPRYQVTQFGKPVTLSCSQTLNHNVMYWYQQKSSQAPKLLFHYYDKDFNNEADTPDNFQSRRPNTSFCFLDIRSPGLGDTAMYLCATSSQQTGIGPQHFGDGTRLSIL.

This chain links TRBV5-1 with TRBJ1-3, with TRBD1 as a possible D gene (5 bases). The CDR3 has 19 residues. The ends were cut back, 0 bases at V and 8 bases at J, with 27 bases in the middle. Germline V lookup: CDR1 SGHRS, CDR2 YFSETQ. The CDR3, as DNA: TGCGCCAGCAGCTTGGTTGACATACAAGGGGCTAACTATGGCTACACCATATATTTT. Protein product: CASSLVDIQGANYGYTIYF.

In this sample, this clonotype turned up many times. The chain carries TRBV27 and TRBJ1-5; the match to TRBD1 covers 7 bases. The CDR3 is 16 amino acids. The germline V gene has CDR1 MNHEY and CDR2 SMNVEV (reference sequence). With 2 bases clipped from V and 0 bases from J, the junction kept 4 bases outside the gene matches. As DNA, the CDR3 is TGTGCCAGCAGTTTACCCGACAGGGTTAGCAATCAGCCCCAGCATTTT. Amino acids: CASSLPDRVSNQPQHF.

To note about this clonotype: A single base separates this from a much larger clone, so it may be a read error. CDR3 in amino acids: CASSPLTGSLPEQYF. DNA for the CDR3: TGCGCCAGCAGCCCCCTCACGGGATCTCTTCCCGAGCAGTACTTC. This chain links TRBV5-1 with TRBJ2-7; a weak D match, TRBD2 (5 bases). V was clipped by 4 bases and J by 6 bases, with 20 bases between them. CDR1 is SGHRS, CDR2 YFSETQ, per germline. This CDR3 comprises 15 residues.

The table lists this clonotype with a count of one. The DNA of the CDR3 is TGTGCCACCAGCAGAGATGCGGGGACAGTTTACAATGAGCAGTTCTTC. Translating gives CATSRDAGTVYNEQFF. The V gene is TRBV15, the J gene TRBJ2-1, with D possibly TRBD1 on 7 matching bases. Deletions cut 0 bases from V and 4 bases from J, with 13 bases between. Looked up from germline, CDR1 is LNHNV and CDR2 is YYDKDF (reference sequence). The CDR3 is 16 amino acids. The full variable domain, rest sourced from reference TRBV15 and TRBJ2-1, is DAMVIQNPRYQVTQFGKPVTLSCSQTLNHNVMYWYQQKSSQAPKLLFHYYDKDFNNEADTPDNFQSRRPNTSFCFLDIRSPGLGDTAMYLCATSRDAGTVYNEQFFGPGTRLTVL.